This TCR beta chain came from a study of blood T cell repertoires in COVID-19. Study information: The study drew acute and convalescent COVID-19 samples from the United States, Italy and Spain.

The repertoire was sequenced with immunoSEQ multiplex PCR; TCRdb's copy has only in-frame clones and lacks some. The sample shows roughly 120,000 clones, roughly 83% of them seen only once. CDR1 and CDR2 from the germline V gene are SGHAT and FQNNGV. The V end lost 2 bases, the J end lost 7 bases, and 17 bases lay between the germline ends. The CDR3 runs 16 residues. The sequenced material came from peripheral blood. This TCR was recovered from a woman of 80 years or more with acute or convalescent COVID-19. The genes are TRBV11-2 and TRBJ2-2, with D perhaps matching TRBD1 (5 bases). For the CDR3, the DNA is TGTGCCAGCAGCTTATTTGTTGGGGCCCTGGGCGGGGAGCTGTTTTTT. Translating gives CASSLFVGALGGELFF.